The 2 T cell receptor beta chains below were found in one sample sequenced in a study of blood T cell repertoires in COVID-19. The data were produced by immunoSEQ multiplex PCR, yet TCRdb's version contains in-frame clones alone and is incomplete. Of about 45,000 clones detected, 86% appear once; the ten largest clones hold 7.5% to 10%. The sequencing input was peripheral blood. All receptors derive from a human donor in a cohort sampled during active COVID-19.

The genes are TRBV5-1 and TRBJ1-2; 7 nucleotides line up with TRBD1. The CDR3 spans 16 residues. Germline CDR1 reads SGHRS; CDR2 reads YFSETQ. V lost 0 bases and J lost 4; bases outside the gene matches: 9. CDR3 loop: CASSLEGTGQVYGYTF. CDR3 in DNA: TGCGCCAGCAGCTTGGAGGGGACCGGACAGGTCTATGGCTACACCTTC.

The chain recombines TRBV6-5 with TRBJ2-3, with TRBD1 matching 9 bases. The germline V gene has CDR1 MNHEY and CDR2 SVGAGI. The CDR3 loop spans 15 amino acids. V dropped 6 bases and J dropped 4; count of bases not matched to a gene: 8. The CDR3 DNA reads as TGTGCCAGCAGGGCGCCGGGACAGGGTGCAGATACGCAGTATTTT. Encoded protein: CASRAPGQGADTQYF.